Each of the 27 T cell receptor beta chains below was sequenced from the same sample in a study of human versus mouse CDR3 diversity and MHC coevolution. Libraries were prepared by immunoSEQ multiplex PCR; TCRdb keeps only in-frame clonotypes and omits some of them. Of about 77,000 clones listed, 92% are singletons. Sequenced input: naive CD4+ T cells from blood. Subset specified: CD45RO-negative CD62L-positive naive CD4 T cells. The receptors were sampled from a person aged 30-69 years in good health.

The chain carries TRBV10-3 and TRBJ2-4; 9 bases match TRBD1. Germline CDR1 reads ENHRY; CDR2 reads SYGVKD. The junction had 12 bases not matched to a gene; V was cut back by 0 bases and J by 0 bases. CDR3 length: 20 residues. The CDR3 sequence is CAISESGQGLDIGAKNIQYF. Here the CDR3 DNA reads TGTGCCATCAGTGAGTCGGGACAGGGATTAGATATCGGAGCCAAAAACATTCAGTACTTC.

V is TRBV28 and J is TRBJ2-2; 13 bases align to TRBD2. The germline gives CDR1 MDHEN, CDR2 SYDVKM. The CDR3 has 17 residues. The trim removed 6 bases at V and 5 bases at J, leaving 9 bases unmatched. The CDR3 nucleotides are TGTGCCAGCAGCCCCCCGGGACTAGCGGGGCTTACCGGGGAGCTGTTTTTT. Protein: CASSPPGLAGLTGELFF.

This clone appeared once. In the same sample, other DNA sequences code for this CDR3. V and J are TRBV30 and TRBJ2-7; perhaps TRBD2 as D (7 bases). Germline V gives CDR1 GTSNPN, CDR2 SVGIG (reference sequence). V shed 0 bases and J shed 0 bases, with 9 bases lying between them. The CDR3 runs 14 residues. CDR3 in amino acids: CAWSVGGASYEQYF. For the CDR3, the DNA is TGTGCCTGGAGTGTTGGGGGGGCCTCCTACGAGCAGTACTTC. Complete variable domain (other parts from reference TRBV30 and TRBJ2-7): SQTIHQWPATLVQPVGSPLSLECTVEGTSNPNLYWYRQAAGRGLQLLFYSVGIGQISSEVPQNLSASRPQDRQFILSSKKLLLSDSGFYLCAWSVGGASYEQYFGPGTRLTVT.

The chain couples TRBV7-2 to TRBJ1-2; D remains unclear. Trimming cost V 1 base and J 4 bases, with 16 bases left between them. CDR3 length equals 16 residues. Germline CDR1 SGHTA, CDR2 FQGNSA. In DNA, the CDR3 is TGTGCCAGCAGCTTAGTAATTGACTCCAGTCCCTATGGCTACACCTTC. This encodes CASSLVIDSSPYGYTF.

The genes are TRBV14 and TRBJ2-1; possible D gene TRBD2, 6 bases. Deletions cut 4 bases from V and 3 bases from J, with 13 bases between. The CDR3 is 15 amino acids. Germline lookup yields CDR1 SGHDN and CDR2 FVKESK. CDR3 amino acids: CASSPKGLVYNEQFF. As DNA, the CDR3 is TGTGCCAGCAGCCCCAAGGGACTGGTCTACAATGAGCAGTTCTTC.

About this clone itself: A read error may produce the germline difference seen at one junction end. This CDR3 is also generated by other DNA sequences in the sample. This rearrangement joins TRBV2 to TRBJ2-5; 7 nucleotides line up with TRBD2. The length of the CDR3 is 15 residues. Germline V gene sequence: CDR1 SNHLY, CDR2 FYNNEI. The CDR3 region has the DNA TGTGCTAGCAGTGAAGTGGCGGGGGTCCAAGAGACCCAGTACTTC. Its protein is CASSEVAGVQETQYF.

V and J are TRBV6-1 and TRBJ2-2; maybe TRBD2 (6 bases). V lost 1 base to trimming and J lost 5 bases, with 8 bases between them. CDR1 is MNHNS and CDR2 is SASEGT in the germline V gene. The length of the CDR3 is 14 residues. CDR3 in amino acids: CASSEVGGTGELFF. In DNA, the CDR3 is TGTGCCAGCAGTGAAGTGGGGGGAACCGGGGAGCTGTTTTTT.

The rearrangement links TRBV7-2 to TRBJ1-6, with D uncertain. The CDR3 has 12 amino acids. V was trimmed by 8 bases and J by 2 bases, leaving 4 bases between them. The germline V gene encodes CDR1 SGHTA and CDR2 FQGNSA. The CDR3 sequence is CASGPYNSPLHF. CDR3 DNA: TGTGCCAGCGGCCCCTATAATTCACCCCTCCACTTT.

The chain uses TRBV4-1 and TRBJ2-1; no clear D. Germline V lookup: CDR1 MGHRA, CDR2 YSYEKL. Trimming shortened V by 1 base and J by 8 bases, and 9 bases separated the two germline ends. The CDR3 extends over 13 amino acids. The CDR3 here is CASSQGRGYEQFF. The CDR3 DNA follows: TGCGCCAGCAGCCAAGGGAGAGGTTATGAGCAGTTCTTC.

The CDR3 spells CASTETGGYGYTF. The CDR3 region has the DNA TGTGCCAGTACCGAGACAGGGGGCTATGGCTACACCTTC. The V and J genes are TRBV19 and TRBJ1-2; TRBD1 agrees at 9 bases. The V segment lost 7 bases and the J segment 4 bases; nucleotides outside the gene matches: 4. Looked up from germline, CDR1 is LNHDA and CDR2 is SQIVND (reference sequence). The CDR3 runs 13 residues. Full variable domain (outside the CDR3, taken from reference TRBV19 and TRBJ1-2): DGGITQSPKYLFRKEGQNVTLSCEQNLNHDAMYWYRQDPGQGLRLIYYSQIVNDFQKGDIAEGYSVSREKKESFPLTVTSAQKNPTAFYLCASTETGGYGYTFGSGTRLTVV.

The V gene is TRBV18, the J gene TRBJ2-4; 15 nucleotides match TRBD2. The V gene's germline CDR1 is KGHSH and CDR2 LQKENI. The CDR3 length is 17 residues. The ends lost 2 bases at V and 5 bases at J; junction bases unmatched: 4. The CDR3 nucleotides are TGTGCCAGCTCACCAGCCCGGACTAGCGGGAGGGAAAACATTCAGTACTTC. Protein: CASSPARTSGRENIQYF.

The sample holds one count of this clone. This chain links TRBV7-9 with TRBJ2-1; 12 bases map to TRBD2. The CDR3 is 16 amino acids. Trimming removed 1 base from V and 5 bases from J; junction bases left unmatched: 3. Per germline, CDR1 SEHNR and CDR2 FQNEAQ (reference sequence). CDR3 bases: TGTGCCAGCAGCTTAGGACTAGCGGGGGTGCACAATGAGCAGTTCTTC. Its translation is CASSLGLAGVHNEQFF. Looking up the rest from reference TRBV7-9 and TRBJ2-1 gives the full variable domain: DTGVSQNPRHKITKRGQNVTFRCDPISEHNRLYWYRQTLGQGPEFLTYFQNEAQLEKSRLLSDRFSAERPKGSFSTLEIQRTEQGDSAMYLCASSLGLAGVHNEQFFGPGTRLTVL.

The V gene is TRBV23-1, the J gene TRBJ1-5; 8 nucleotides match TRBD1. TRBV23-1 is known as an ORF, though its function is uncertain. Losses at the gene ends were 2 bases for V and 6 bases for J; bases not matched to a gene: 3. This CDR3 spans 14 amino acids. CDR3 in DNA: TGCGCCAGCAGTCAAGACAGGGGTTTTCAGCCCCAGCATTTT. Its translation is CASSQDRGFQPQHF.

This chain connects TRBV11-2 to TRBJ2-3; a weak D match, TRBD2 (5 bases). The CDR3 contains 14 residues. CDR1 and CDR2 from the germline V gene are SGHAT and FQNNGV. V dropped 0 bases and J dropped 1 base, with 5 bases sitting between them. The CDR3 sequence: CASSLDGGTDTQYF. CDR3 nucleotide sequence: TGTGCCAGCAGCTTAGACGGGGGCACAGATACGCAGTATTTT.

V gene TRBV19 combines with J gene TRBJ2-3; 9 bases match TRBD1. Trimming took 6 bases from V and 0 from J; bases not matched to a gene: 4. CDR3 length equals 15 residues. The germline CDR1 and CDR2 sequences are LNHDA and SQIVND (reference sequence). The CDR3 loop reads CASRRGTGSTDTQYF. CDR3 nucleotides: TGTGCCAGTAGACGCGGGACAGGGAGCACAGATACGCAGTATTTT.

J is TRBJ2-7 and V is TRBV28; no clear D. The CDR3 spans 12 residues. V was cut by 9 bases and J by 2 bases, with 11 bases left in between. Germline V lookup: CDR1 MDHEN, CDR2 SYDVKM. This chain's CDR3 is CASSAGPYEQYF. The CDR3 bases are TGTGCCAGTTCTGCTGGCCCCTACGAGCAGTACTTC.

V and J are TRBV7-8 and TRBJ1-6, with a tentative D call TRBD1 (5 bases). The germline CDR1 and CDR2 sequences are SGHVS and FQNEAQ. V was cut by 5 bases and J by 7 bases, with 15 bases left in between. The CDR3 sequence is 15 residues long. The CDR3 sequence: CASSDRRDWNSPLHF. CDR3 nucleotide sequence: TGTGCCAGCAGCGATCGCAGGGATTGGAATTCACCCCTCCACTTT.

The chain uses TRBV5-8 and TRBJ1-5; 7 bases fit TRBD1. The CDR3 has 13 amino acids. With 0 bases clipped from V and 6 bases from J, the junction kept 0 bases outside the gene matches. The germline V gene has CDR1 SGHTS and CDR2 YDEGEE. The CDR3 nucleotides are TGTGCCAGCAGCTTGGGACAGGGTCAGCCCCAGCATTTT. Its protein is CASSLGQGQPQHF. Full variable domain (remainder filled in from reference TRBV5-8 and TRBJ1-5): EAGVTQSPTHLIKTRGQQATLRCSPISGHTSVYWYQQALGLGLQFLLWYDEGEERNRGNFPPRFSGRQFPNYSSELNVNALELEDSALYLCASSLGQGQPQHFGDGTRLSIL.

A single count supports this clone. The genes are TRBV25-1 and TRBJ1-2; TRBD1 matches at 7 bases. The CDR3 has 12 residues. CDR1 is MGHDK and CDR2 is SYGVNS in the germline V gene. The ends lost 8 bases at V and 7 bases at J; junction bases unmatched: 7. The DNA of the CDR3 is TGTGCCAGCGGCAGGGGGAAGGGTGGCTACACCTTC. Its protein is CASGRGKGGYTF.

The chain uses TRBV6-6 and TRBJ2-1; 9 bases are a match to TRBD2. There are 15 residues in the CDR3. Germline lookup yields CDR1 MNHNY and CDR2 SVGAGI (reference sequence). Losses at the gene ends were 7 bases for V and 5 bases for J; bases not matched to a gene: 9. CDR3 amino acids: CASNQGSSGDNEQFF. In DNA, the CDR3 is TGTGCCAGCAATCAAGGTTCTAGCGGGGACAATGAGCAGTTCTTC.

This rearrangement joins TRBV6-1 to TRBJ2-7, with TRBD1 matching 7 bases. J lost 3 bases, V lost 10 bases, and 3 bases had no gene match. The CDR3 runs to 11 residues. CDR1 is MNHNS and CDR2 is SASEGT in the germline V gene. The CDR3 region is CAIQGHYEQYF. CDR3 bases: TGTGCCATACAGGGGCACTACGAGCAGTACTTC.

This sequence joins TRBV15 and TRBJ2-6; D remains ambiguous. In germline, CDR1 is LNHNV, CDR2 YYDKDF (reference sequence). This CDR3 has 16 residues. Between the trimmed V and J ends, which lost 3 bases and 2 bases, there was a span of 11 bases. This CDR3 is CATSSSTSPGANVLTF. CDR3 coding DNA: TGTGCCACCAGCAGCTCGACATCTCCTGGGGCCAACGTCCTGACTTTC.

The chain has TRBV29-1 and TRBJ2-3, with TRBD1 matching over 10 bases. The length of the CDR3 is 18 residues. Losses at the gene ends were 0 bases for V and 10 bases for J; bases not matched to a gene: 19. Germline loops: CDR1 SQVTM, CDR2 ANQGSEA. CDR3 loop: CSVEDRDRGGPGRGAQYF. The CDR3 DNA reads as TGCAGCGTTGAAGATCGGGACAGGGGCGGTCCCGGACGGGGGGCGCAGTATTTT.

The chain combines TRBV19 with TRBJ2-2; 12 bases fit TRBD2. Trimming took 6 bases from V and 7 from J; bases not matched to a gene: 6. CDR3 size: 15 residues. Germline values: CDR1 LNHDA, CDR2 SQIVND (reference sequence). The CDR3 sequence: CASSHGTSGFGELFF. In DNA form, the CDR3 reads TGTGCCAGTAGCCACGGGACTAGCGGGTTCGGGGAGCTGTTTTTT.

The rearrangement uses TRBV5-1 and TRBJ1-3, with a tentative D call TRBD1 (5 bases). The CDR3 has 14 amino acids. Germline V lookup: CDR1 SGHRS, CDR2 YFSETQ. V was clipped by 0 bases and J by 1 base, with 5 bases between them. The CDR3 here is CASSLEGSGNTIYF. The CDR3 region has the DNA TGCGCCAGCAGCTTGGAGGGGTCTGGAAACACCATATATTTT.

The V and J genes are TRBV28 and TRBJ1-1, with TRBD1 as a possible D gene (5 bases). This CDR3 contains 12 residues. V lost 5 bases and J lost 8, with 12 bases in between. Germline V CDR1 and CDR2: MDHEN, SYDVKM. The CDR3: CASSLPQGEAFF. Written as DNA, the CDR3 is TGTGCCAGCAGTCTCCCGCAGGGCGAAGCTTTCTTT.

The V gene is TRBV18, the J gene TRBJ1-2, with D maybe TRBD1 (6 bases). The CDR3 is made up of 13 amino acids. The germline V and J ends were trimmed by 2 bases and 4 bases, with 8 bases remaining between them. The germline V gene has CDR1 KGHSH and CDR2 LQKENI. The CDR3 sequence: CASSPGRGYGYTF. The CDR3 nucleotides read TGTGCCAGCTCACCAGGCAGGGGCTATGGCTACACCTTC.